These T cell receptor beta chains were read from a single sample in a study of blood T cell repertoires in COVID-19. Repertoires were generated with immunoSEQ multiplex PCR, while TCRdb's copy carries only in-frame clones and drops some. This table holds some 190,000 clones, less than 90% found once. Material: PBMCs or T cells enriched from blood (not recorded which). These receptor sequences come from a woman in her twenties or thirties who had been exposed to COVID-19. The CDR3 runs from the conserved cysteine through the conserved F or W. Fields, in order: J gene, D gene, CDR3 length, V gene, clone size, CDR3 protein, CDR3 DNA. The D gene is left open where the match is weak. Size values are once, few and many counts, or a class for expanded clones, and some rows have none.

>TRBJ1-2|TRBD1|13|TRBV12-5|-
CASGLRTGDGYTF
TGTGCTAGTGGTTTACGGACAGGGGATGGCTACACCTTC
>TRBJ2-7|-|13|TRBV5-6|-
CASSLGRRWEQYF
TGTGCCAGCAGCTTGGGTCGGAGATGGGAGCAGTACTTC
>TRBJ1-1|-|14|TRBV2|-
CASSATGKGTEAFF
TGTGCCAGCAGTGCTACAGGGAAAGGCACTGAAGCTTTCTTT
>TRBJ2-3|TRBD1|17|TRBV13|-
CASSSGQGEGITDTQYF
TGTGCCAGCAGCTCCGGACAGGGGGAGGGAATTACAGATACGCAGTATTTT
>TRBJ2-2|-|16|TRBV11-2|-
CASSFRSWRHTGELFF
TGTGCCAGCAGCTTTCGGAGTTGGCGGCACACCGGGGAGCTGTTTTTT
>TRBJ2-7|-|13|TRBV5-4|-
CASSLTAGREQYF
TGTGCCAGCAGCTTGACGGCAGGGCGGGAGCAGTACTTC
>TRBJ1-2|-|15|TRBV1|few
CTSSQIQDRGDGYTF
TGCACCAGCAGCCAAATACAGGACAGGGGTGATGGCTACACCTTC
>TRBJ2-7|-|14|TRBV9|-
CASSPQDRPYEQYF
TGTGCCAGCAGCCCTCAGGACAGACCTTACGAGCAGTACTTC
>TRBJ2-2|TRBD2|16|TRBV10-1|once
CASSENGLANTGELFF
TGCGCCAGCAGTGAAAACGGACTAGCGAACACCGGGGAGCTGTTTTTT
>TRBJ2-4|TRBD2|16|TRBV30|-
CAWSVHFSSGVDIQYF
TGTGCCTGGAGTGTACACTTTTCTAGCGGGGTGGACATTCAGTACTTC
>TRBJ1-1|TRBD1|13|TRBV20-1|-
CSASLDRGPEAFF
TGCAGTGCTAGTTTAGACAGGGGTCCAGAAGCTTTCTTT
>TRBJ1-1|TRBD1|15|TRBV28|once
CASREQGAPGTEAFF
TGTGCCAGCAGAGAACAGGGGGCGCCGGGCACTGAAGCTTTCTTT
>TRBJ1-3|-|16|TRBV9|once
CASSVSTGYSGNTIYF
TGTGCCAGCAGCGTATCCACAGGATACTCTGGAAACACCATATATTTT
>TRBJ2-2|-|15|TRBV7-3|-
CASSSTQGITGELFF
TGTGCCAGCAGCTCCACACAGGGAATCACCGGGGAGCTGTTTTTT
>TRBJ2-3|-|15|TRBV6-4|-
CASSDAGLFTDTQYF
TGTGCCAGCAGTGACGCGGGACTCTTCACAGATACGCAGTATTTT
>TRBJ1-5|TRBD1|15|TRBV3-1/TRBV3-2|few
CASSQGTGPGGPQHF
TGTGCCAGCAGCCAGGGGACAGGGCCCGGTGGTCCCCAGCATTTT
>TRBJ2-2|TRBD1|15|TRBV19|-
CASTPQGQGTGELFF
TGTGCCAGTACCCCCCAGGGACAGGGGACCGGGGAGCTGTTTTTT
>TRBJ2-3|-|16|TRBV6-1|-
CASSAVRDSNPDTQYF
TGTGCCAGCAGTGCCGTCCGGGACTCAAACCCAGATACGCAGTATTTT
>TRBJ2-5|-|15|TRBV19|-
CASSIGARITETQYF
TGTGCCAGTAGTATAGGGGCACGAATAACAGAGACCCAGTACTTC
>TRBJ2-2|TRBD2|15|TRBV24-1|-
CATSDSRTSAGELFF
TGTGCCACCAGTGATTCCCGGACTAGCGCCGGGGAGCTGTTTTTT
>TRBJ2-3|TRBD2|13|TRBV7-8|-
CASSFGGVDTQYF
TGTGCCAGCAGCTTTGGGGGGGTGGATACGCAGTATTTT
>TRBJ2-1|TRBD2|16|TRBV4-3|-
CASSQEGPSGYNEQFF
TGCGCCAGCAGCCAAGAGGGCCCTAGCGGCTACAATGAGCAGTTCTTC
>TRBJ2-5|TRBD2|18|TRBV6-6|-
CASSLAGVQHGGQETQYF
TGTGCCAGCAGTCTAGCGGGGGTTCAACACGGGGGACAAGAGACCCAGTACTTC
>TRBJ1-4|-|14|TRBV11-3|-
CANPLQSVCEKLFF
TGTGCCAACCCTTTGCAGAGCGTATGTGAAAAACTGTTTTTT
>TRBJ1-5|TRBD1|14|TRBV10-3|few
CAIGDRGGGQPQHF
TGTGCCATCGGGGACAGGGGGGGAGGTCAGCCCCAGCATTTT
>TRBJ1-2|TRBD1|14|TRBV5-6|-
CASSLGTGFGGYTF
TGTGCCAGCAGCTTGGGGACAGGGTTTGGAGGCTACACCTTC
>TRBJ2-2|-|15|TRBV3-1/TRBV3-2|-
CASSGKETNTGELFF
TGTGCCAGCAGCGGCAAAGAAACGAACACCGGGGAGCTGTTTTTT
>TRBJ1-5|-|14|TRBV7-9|-
CASSLEGGNQPQHF
TGTGCCAGCAGCTTGGAAGGGGGTAATCAGCCCCAGCATTTT
>TRBJ1-1|-|13|TRBV27|-
CASSLGGNTEAFF
TGTGCCAGCAGCCTAGGGGGTAACACTGAAGCTTTCTTT
>TRBJ1-1|-|16|TRBV2|-
CASSLLETRGSGEAFF
TGTGCCAGCAGTCTACTTGAAACCAGGGGTTCGGGGGAAGCTTTCTTT
>TRBJ2-7|-|14|TRBV5-4|-
CASSLRVGTYEQYF
TGTGCCAGCAGCTTGCGGGTAGGCACCTACGAGCAGTACTTC
>TRBJ2-1|-|14|TRBV19|-
CASSSGLANNEQFF
TGTGCCAGTAGTAGCGGACTGGCGAACAATGAGCAGTTCTTC
>TRBJ1-2|-|16|TRBV5-1|-
CASSLIPGTPSGGYTF
TGCGCCAGCAGCTTGATACCGGGGACTCCGAGCGGGGGCTACACCTTC
>TRBJ2-2|-|14|TRBV24-1|-
CATSGGGRPGELFF
TGTGCCACCAGTGGAGGTGGGAGACCCGGGGAGCTGTTTTTT
>TRBJ2-3|-|11|TRBV30|-
CAWELSDTQYF
TGTGCCTGGGAGCTGTCAGATACGCAGTATTTT
>TRBJ1-3|-|15|TRBV5-5|few
CASSLTDDSGNTIYF
TGTGCCAGCAGCTTGACTGATGACTCTGGAAACACCATATATTTT
>TRBJ1-5|-|13|TRBV12-3/TRBV12-4|-
CASTLDSNQPQHF
TGTGCCAGCACTCTGGACAGTAATCAGCCCCAGCATTTT
>TRBJ1-1|-|13|TRBV27|-
CASSWTENTEAFF
TGTGCCAGCAGTTGGACAGAGAACACTGAAGCTTTCTTT
>TRBJ2-7|-|14|TRBV5-1|once
CASGGAGVFYEQYF
TGCGCCAGCGGTGGGGCAGGGGTTTTCTACGAGCAGTACTTC
>TRBJ1-2|TRBD1|13|TRBV5-6|-
CASRDRGLYGYTF
TGTGCCAGCAGGGACAGGGGACTATATGGCTACACCTTC
>TRBJ1-4|TRBD1|14|TRBV14|few
CASSQLDRVEKLFF
TGTGCCAGCAGCCAACTTGACAGGGTGGAAAAACTGTTTTTT
>TRBJ2-5|-|14|TRBV7-2|-
CASSLLGGRETQYF
TGTGCCAGCAGCTTATTGGGGGGGCGGGAGACCCAGTACTTC